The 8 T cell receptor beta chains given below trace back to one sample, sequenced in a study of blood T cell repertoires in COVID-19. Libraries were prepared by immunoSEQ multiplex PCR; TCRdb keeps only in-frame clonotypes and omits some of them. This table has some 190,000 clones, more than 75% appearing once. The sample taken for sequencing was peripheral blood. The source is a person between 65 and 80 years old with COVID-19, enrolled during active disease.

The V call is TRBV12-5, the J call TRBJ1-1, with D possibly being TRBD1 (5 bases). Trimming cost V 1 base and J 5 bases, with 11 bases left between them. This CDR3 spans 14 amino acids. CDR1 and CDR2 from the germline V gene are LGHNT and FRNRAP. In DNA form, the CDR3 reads TGTGCTAGTGGTTTGGGGGGCGGGATAACTGAAGCTTTCTTT. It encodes CASGLGGGITEAFF.

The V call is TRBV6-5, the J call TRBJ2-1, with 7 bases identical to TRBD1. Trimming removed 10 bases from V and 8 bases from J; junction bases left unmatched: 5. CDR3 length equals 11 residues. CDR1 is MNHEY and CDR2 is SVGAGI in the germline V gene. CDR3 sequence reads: CATSQGDEQFF. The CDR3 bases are TGTGCCACGTCTCAGGGGGATGAGCAGTTCTTC.

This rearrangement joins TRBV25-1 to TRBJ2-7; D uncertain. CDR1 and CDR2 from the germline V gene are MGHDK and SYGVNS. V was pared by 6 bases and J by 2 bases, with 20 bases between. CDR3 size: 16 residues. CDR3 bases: TGTGCCAGCAGCCCAGTGTCCAGGATGCCACCCTACGAGCAGTACTTC. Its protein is CASSPVSRMPPYEQYF.

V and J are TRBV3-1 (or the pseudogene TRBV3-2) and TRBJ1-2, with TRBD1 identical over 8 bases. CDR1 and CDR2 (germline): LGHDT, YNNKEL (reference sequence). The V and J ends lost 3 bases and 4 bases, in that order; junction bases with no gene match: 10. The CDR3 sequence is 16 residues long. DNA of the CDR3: TGTGCCAGCAGCCAGGATAGTCTGACAGGGGTCTATGGCTACACCTTC. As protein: CASSQDSLTGVYGYTF.

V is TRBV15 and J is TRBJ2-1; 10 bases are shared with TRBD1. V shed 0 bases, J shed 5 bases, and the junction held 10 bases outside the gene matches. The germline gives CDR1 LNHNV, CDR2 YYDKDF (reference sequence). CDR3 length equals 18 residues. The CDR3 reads CATSRDRPGTGVHNEQFF. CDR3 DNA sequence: TGTGCCACCAGCAGAGATCGCCCCGGGACAGGGGTGCACAATGAGCAGTTCTTC.

CDR3 residues: CTSSQDRGLQETQYF. CDR3 nucleotides: TGCACCAGCAGCCAAGATCGCGGGCTTCAAGAGACCCAGTACTTC. V usage is TRBV1 and J usage is TRBJ2-5; the DNA was not used to check the table's D call, TRBD2. TRBV1 is tagged as a pseudogene. CDR3 length equals 15 residues.

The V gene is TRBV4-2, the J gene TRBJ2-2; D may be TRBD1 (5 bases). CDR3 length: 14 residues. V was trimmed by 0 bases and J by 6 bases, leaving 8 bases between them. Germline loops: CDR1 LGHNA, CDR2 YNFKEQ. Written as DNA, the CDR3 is TGTGCCAGCAGCCAAGATAGGGGTCCCGGGGAGCTGTTTTTT. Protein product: CASSQDRGPGELFF.

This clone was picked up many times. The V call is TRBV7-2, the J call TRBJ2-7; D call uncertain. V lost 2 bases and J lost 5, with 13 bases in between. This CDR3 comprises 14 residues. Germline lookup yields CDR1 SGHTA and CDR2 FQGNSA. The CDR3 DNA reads TGTGCCAGCAGCTTATCGGGTCAAGCCCACGAGCAGTACTTC. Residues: CASSLSGQAHEQYF.